The entry below describes one TCR beta chain. Its antigen is as yet unknown. The sample originates from a study of T cell repertoires in cytomegalovirus infection. Study information: Both a matching HLA type and CMV infection were indicated by public TCR beta signatures. Overall study findings and caveats: Dominating the ex vivo response were HLA-C-restricted CMV-specific TCR beta clonotypes. Cumulative frequency (of public TCR beta family members) identified carriers of CMV plus the relevant HLA.

This CDR3 is built from 14 residues. V lost 0 bases to trimming and J lost 4 bases; unmatched junction nucleotides: 5. Looked up from germline, CDR1 is DFQATT and CDR2 is SNEGSKA (reference sequence). TCRdb called the reads again in MiXCR, with one record for every CDR3 protein. The table lists some 450,000 distinct CDR3 sequences, approximately 32% of them singletons. The J gene is TRBJ1-2, the V gene TRBV20-1, with 7 bases identical to TRBD1. Sequencing was performed on PBMCs. The receptor was derived from a human donor in good health (CMV status not recorded). Some clones in this sample may be carry-over from other donors' samples. The CDR3: CSARDQGDSYGYTF. The DNA for the CDR3 is TGCAGTGCTAGAGATCAAGGGGACAGCTATGGCTACACCTTC.